This T cell receptor (beta chain) appears in the sequencing data of a study of glioma-infiltrating T cells. Points from the study as a whole: Non-neoplastic patients had below-expected tissue-blood divergence, while all gliomas exceeded expectation. Tissue and blood shared very few CDR3 sequences.

Using RNA template, CDR3s of TCR alpha and beta were amplified with iRepertoire arm-PCR. Tissue mRNA or PBMC total RNA, 100-400 ng, went into one-step reverse transcription and amplification. TCRdb used MiXCR to reprocess the multiplex PCR reads, holding one entry per CDR3 protein. The sample shows some 120,000 distinct CDR3 sequences, approximately 25% of them seen only once. This clonotype was picked up many times. Its antigen remains unknown. The CDR3 is 18 amino acids. V was clipped by 0 bases and J by 1 base; unmatched bases: 6. CDR1 and CDR2 from the germline V gene are SGHNT and YENEEA. The TCR sequence derives from a human donor with low-grade glioma or glioblastoma, undergoing nonglioma brain surgery, or in good health (not recorded which). The chain links TRBV11-3 to TRBJ2-3; the match to TRBD2 covers 11 bases. Input material: glioma tissue, nonneoplastic brain tissue, or PBMCs (not recorded which). CDR3 DNA sequence: TGTGCCAGCAGCTTAGATCCACAGACTAGCGGGGGCACAGATACGCAGTATTTT. Translated: CASSLDPQTSGGTDTQYF.